What follows are 2 T cell receptor beta chains derived from one specimen sequenced in a study of early T cells in non-severe SARS-CoV-2 infection. TCRdb re-analysed the 5' RACE reads in MiXCR, keeping a single row per CDR3 protein. The repertoire includes about 100,000 distinct CDR3 sequences, 13% of them detected once, and 2% to 2.5% sits in the top ten. The sequenced sample consisted of whole blood. The receptor source for this set is an adult who was a healthcare worker with PCR-confirmed SARS-CoV-2 infection or an uninfected control (not recorded which).

The V gene is TRBV3-1, the J gene TRBJ2-1, with 7 bases that match TRBD1. V shed 3 bases, J shed 8 bases, and the junction held 7 bases outside the gene matches. The CDR3 runs 14 residues. Germline V gives CDR1 LGHDT, CDR2 YNNKEL (reference sequence). CDR3: CASSHRGGIDEQFF. The CDR3 bases are TGTGCCAGCAGCCATCGAGGGGGCATAGATGAGCAGTTCTTC.

The sample holds many counts of this clonotype. V usage is TRBV28 and J usage is TRBJ2-7; 10 bases map to TRBD2. Per the germline V gene, CDR1 is MDHEN and CDR2 is SYDVKM. The CDR3 contains 15 residues. The V gene end was trimmed by 4 bases and the J gene end by 4 bases; junction bases not matched to a gene: 7. The CDR3 bases are TGTGCCAGCAGTTCGATAGCGGGGGGTAGATACGAGCAGTACTTC. Translating it yields CASSSIAGGRYEQYF.